Following are 28 T cell receptor beta chains from one sample sequenced in a study of pediatric ulcerative colitis. Data came from immunoSEQ multiplex PCR; TCRdb stores just in-frame clones and leaves some out. The sample contains around 37,000 clones, 75% of which appear only once. Rectal tissue came from one to two pinch biopsies taken at colonoscopy. Specimen: gut tissue. These receptors all stem from a boy aged 10-17 years with severe ulcerative colitis.

The chain employs TRBV9 and TRBJ2-5, with D perhaps being TRBD1 or TRBD2 (5 bases each). The CDR3 contains 15 residues. From germline, CDR1 is SGDLS and CDR2 YYNGEE. The ends were cut back, 2 bases at V and 4 bases at J, with 15 bases in the middle. The CDR3 loop reads CASSVDDLRGETQYF. The CDR3 DNA reads as TGTGCCAGCAGCGTCGATGATTTGAGGGGAGAGACCCAGTACTTC.

The chain couples TRBV6-1 to TRBJ2-5; 7 bases line up with TRBD1. CDR3 length: 14 amino acids. The V and J ends lost 5 bases and 2 bases, in that order; junction bases with no gene match: 5. Germline CDR1 and CDR2: MNHNS and SASEGT. CDR3 in amino acids: CASSQGVIQETQYF. In DNA, the CDR3 is TGTGCCAGCAGTCAGGGGGTGATACAAGAGACCCAGTACTTC.

The CDR3: CASSEVGGLDTQYF. The CDR3 nucleotides read TGTGCCAGCAGTGAGGTGGGGGGGTTGGATACGCAGTATTTT. The genes are TRBV6-1 and TRBJ2-3; 7 nucleotides align to TRBD2. Germline CDR1 and CDR2: MNHNS and SASEGT. There are 14 residues in the CDR3. J was trimmed by 6 bases and V by 3 bases; bases with no gene match: 6.

The CDR3 loop reads CASSFTQGDYGYTF. The CDR3 coding sequence is TGTGCCAGCAGCTTCACCCAGGGGGACTATGGCTACACCTTC. This chain connects TRBV13 to TRBJ1-2; 7 nucleotides match TRBD1. The CDR3 covers 14 residues. Per the germline V gene, CDR1 is PRHDT and CDR2 is FYEKMQ (reference sequence). With 3 bases clipped from V and 3 bases from J, the junction kept 4 bases outside the gene matches.

V is TRBV14 and J is TRBJ1-4, with D unclear. Germline CDR1 SGHDN, CDR2 FVKESK. This CDR3 spans 14 amino acids. V was shortened by 4 bases and J by 13 bases, with 19 bases between the two germline ends. The CDR3 bases are TGTGCCAGCAGCCCCCGCGTTTCCCCGGTAGGACTGTTTTTT. It codes for CASSPRVSPVGLFF. The full variable domain, with the rest looked up from reference TRBV14 and TRBJ1-4, is EAGVTQFPSHSVIEKGQTVTLRCDPISGHDNLYWYRRVMGKEIKFLLHFVKESKQDESGMPNNRFLAERTGGTYSTLKVQPAELEDSGVYFCASSPRVSPVGLFFGSGTQLSVL.

The CDR3 loop is CATSRQVLSYNEQFF. CDR3 bases: TGTGCCACCAGCAGACAGGTCCTCTCCTACAATGAGCAGTTCTTC. This chain uses TRBV15 with TRBJ2-1; unclear D gene. Between the trimmed V and J ends, which lost 2 bases and 0 bases, there was a span of 8 bases. Looked up from germline, CDR1 is LNHNV and CDR2 is YYDKDF (reference sequence). The CDR3 length is 15 residues.

The CDR3 here is CASSGGQTNEKLFF. DNA for the CDR3: TGCGCCAGCAGCGGGGGACAGACTAATGAAAAACTGTTTTTT. The J gene is TRBJ1-4, the V gene TRBV5-1; 7 bases align to TRBD1. J gave up 2 bases and V 4 bases, and 2 bases lay outside the gene matches. This CDR3 is built from 14 residues. The germline gives CDR1 SGHRS, CDR2 YFSETQ. Filled out from reference TRBV5-1 and TRBJ1-4, the complete variable domain reads KAGVTQTPRYLIKTRGQQVTLSCSPISGHRSVSWYQQTPGQGLQFLFEYFSETQRNKGNFPGRFSGRQFSNSRSEMNVSTLELGDSALYLCASSGGQTNEKLFFGSGTQLSVL.

The V call is TRBV7-2, the J call TRBJ1-5, with D tentatively TRBD1 (6 bases). CDR1 is SGHTA, CDR2 FQGNSA, per germline. Trimming removed 0 bases from V and 7 bases from J, with 19 bases in between. The CDR3 covers 17 residues. CDR3 in amino acids: CASSLAGDTYLEQPQHF. The CDR3 DNA sequence: TGTGCCAGCAGCTTAGCCGGGGACACATATTTGGAGCAGCCCCAGCATTTT. The entire variable domain, with the rest obtained from reference TRBV7-2 and TRBJ1-5, is as follows: GAGVSQSPSNKVTEKGKDVELRCDPISGHTALYWYRQSLGQGLEFLIYFQGNSAPDKSGLPSDRFSAERTGGSVSTLTIQRTQQEDSAVYLCASSLAGDTYLEQPQHFGDGTRLSIL.

J is TRBJ1-4 and V is TRBV6-5; TRBD1 agrees at 8 bases. The J segment lost 7 bases and the V segment lost 4 bases, leaving 5 bases of the junction unmatched. This CDR3 spans 14 amino acids. Germline-derived CDR1 and CDR2 are MNHEY and SVGAGI. CDR3 nucleotides: TGTGCCAGCAGTTCAGGGGGCCCGGTTGAAAAACTGTTTTTT. Protein: CASSSGGPVEKLFF.

The gene calls are TRBV6-1 and TRBJ2-7; possible D gene TRBD2, 5 bases. Deletions cut 4 bases from V and 0 bases from J, with 10 bases between. The CDR3 has 14 amino acids. Germline V CDR1 and CDR2: MNHNS, SASEGT. The chain's CDR3 is CASSVYGVSYEQYF. CDR3 in DNA: TGTGCCAGCAGTGTATACGGGGTCTCCTACGAGCAGTACTTC.

The chain is built from TRBV18 and TRBJ1-3, with TRBD1 matching over 11 bases. The CDR3 consists of 19 residues. Germline-derived CDR1 and CDR2 are KGHSH and LQKENI. V trimming: 4 bases; J trimming: 0 bases; junction bases outside the gene matches: 11. The chain's CDR3 is CASSRIRDGTGGSGNTIYF. CDR3 DNA: TGTGCCAGCTCACGAATTCGTGACGGGACAGGGGGCTCTGGAAACACCATATATTTT.

V usage is TRBV19 and J usage is TRBJ2-1; D is possibly TRBD1 (6 bases). CDR1 is LNHDA and CDR2 is SQIVND in the germline V gene (reference sequence). Trimming took 6 bases from V and 6 from J, leaving 12 bases between them. The CDR3 is 13 residues long. CDR3 coding DNA: TGTGCCAGTAGCCTGGGACAAACCAATGAGCAGTTCTTC. Protein product: CASSLGQTNEQFF.

V and J are TRBV5-1 and TRBJ2-5; 7 bases map to TRBD1. V shed 2 bases and J 4 bases; nucleotides not matched to a gene: 5. This CDR3 has 14 amino acids. CDR1 and CDR2 (germline): SGHRS, YFSETQ. DNA of the CDR3: TGCGCCAGCAGCTTACAGGGGATGATAGAGACCCAGTACTTC. Its translation is CASSLQGMIETQYF.

This clone turned up a few times. The V and J genes are TRBV2 and TRBJ1-2; TRBD1 might be the D (6 bases). Looked up from germline, CDR1 is SNHLY and CDR2 is FYNNEI. The CDR3 contains 15 residues. V lost 5 bases, J lost 0 bases, and 13 bases lay in between. The CDR3 loop reads CASSQDRQANYGYTF. In DNA form, the CDR3 reads TGTGCCAGCAGTCAAGATCGACAGGCTAACTATGGCTACACCTTC.

This rearrangement joins TRBV29-1 to TRBJ1-1; D call uncertain. Germline CDR1 SQVTM, CDR2 ANQGSEA. Trimming pared 4 bases from V and 2 bases from J, leaving 8 bases between. This CDR3 is built from 12 residues. The CDR3, as DNA: TGCAGCGTTGGACAATCCAACACTGAAGCTTTCTTT. Translation: CSVGQSNTEAFF.

The chain carries TRBV30 and TRBJ1-5, with D possibly being TRBD1 (6 bases). From germline, CDR1 is GTSNPN and CDR2 SVGIG (reference sequence). Trimming pared 0 bases from V and 4 bases from J, leaving 10 bases between. The CDR3 loop spans 14 amino acids. The CDR3 DNA follows: TGTGCCTGGAGTGTAAAAGGGGGTAATCAGCCCCAGCATTTT. Translating it yields CAWSVKGGNQPQHF. The full variable domain, rest sourced from reference TRBV30 and TRBJ1-5, is SQTIHQWPATLVQPVGSPLSLECTVEGTSNPNLYWYRQAAGRGLQLLFYSVGIGQISSEVPQNLSASRPQDRQFILSSKKLLLSDSGFYLCAWSVKGGNQPQHFGDGTRLSIL.

The genes are TRBV18 and TRBJ2-5; D is unresolved. CDR1 and CDR2 from the germline V gene are KGHSH and LQKENI. The CDR3 has 12 amino acids. The V gene lost 0 bases and the J gene lost 5 bases, with 4 bases spanning the gap. The CDR3 spells CASSPPTETQYF. CDR3 sequence (DNA): TGTGCCAGCTCACCACCAACGGAGACCCAGTACTTC.

This chain links TRBV5-4 with TRBJ1-1; 8 bases align to TRBD1. Germline-derived CDR1 and CDR2 are SGHNT and YYREEE (reference sequence). The CDR3 is made up of 12 amino acids. The V segment lost 5 bases and the J segment 5 bases; nucleotides outside the gene matches: 2. CDR3 in DNA: TGTGCCAGCAGGCAGGGGGCGACTGAAGCTTTCTTT. It codes for CASRQGATEAFF. Full variable domain (outside the CDR3, taken from reference TRBV5-4 and TRBJ1-1): ETGVTQSPTHLIKTRGQQVTLRCSSQSGHNTVSWYQQALGQGPQFIFQYYREEENGRGNFPPRFSGLQFPNYSSELNVNALELDDSALYLCASRQGATEAFFGQGTRLTVV.

Written as DNA, the CDR3 is TGTGCCAGCAGCCAAGATTCCGACGGGGCCTACGAGCAGTACTTC. This encodes CASSQDSDGAYEQYF. The V and J genes are TRBV4-2 and TRBJ2-7; D might be TRBD2 (5 bases). V dropped 0 bases and J dropped 2 bases, with 11 bases sitting between them. This CDR3 has 15 amino acids. The germline V gene encodes CDR1 LGHNA and CDR2 YNFKEQ.

The chain couples TRBV30 to TRBJ1-2, with D possibly being TRBD1 (6 bases). CDR1 is GTSNPN, CDR2 SVGIG, per germline (reference sequence). This CDR3 is built from 13 residues. V was pared by 4 bases and J by 5 bases, with 14 bases between. Here the CDR3 reads CAWTGGPGYGYTF. The DNA of the CDR3 is TGTGCCTGGACGGGGGGGCCGGGATATGGCTACACCTTC.

This chain links TRBV6-5 with TRBJ1-1; the D is unclear. CDR1 MNHEY and CDR2 SVGAGI come from the germline V gene. This CDR3 region has 14 residues. V shed 0 bases and J shed 0 bases, with 5 bases lying between them. CDR3 sequence (DNA): TGTGCCAGCAGTTACTCAATGGTGAACACTGAAGCTTTCTTT. This translates into CASSYSMVNTEAFF.

This chain joins TRBV11-1 and TRBJ2-7, with a weak D call TRBD2 (6 bases). The CDR3 is 17 amino acids. V was trimmed by 4 bases and J by 1 base, leaving 20 bases between them. Germline V gene data show CDR1 as SGHAT and CDR2 as FQDESV (reference sequence). CDR3 region: CASSSRMGGISSYEQYF. The CDR3 DNA reads as TGTGCCAGCAGCTCAAGAATGGGGGGTATCAGTTCCTACGAGCAGTACTTC.

This sequence joins TRBV5-1 and TRBJ2-7; the match to TRBD1 covers 12 bases. The CDR3 runs to 16 residues. Germline V gene data show CDR1 as SGHRS and CDR2 as YFSETQ. After removal of 5 bases from V and 5 bases from J, the junction contained 11 bases not matched to a gene. The CDR3 spells CASSHGRGTGGDEQYF. The CDR3 region has the DNA TGCGCCAGCAGTCACGGAAGGGGGACAGGGGGCGACGAGCAGTACTTC. Full variable domain (missing parts from reference TRBV5-1 and TRBJ2-7): KAGVTQTPRYLIKTRGQQVTLSCSPISGHRSVSWYQQTPGQGLQFLFEYFSETQRNKGNFPGRFSGRQFSNSRSEMNVSTLELGDSALYLCASSHGRGTGGDEQYFGPGTRLTVT.

The genes are TRBV4-1 and TRBJ2-5, with 8 positions matching TRBD2. Germline trimming cut 6 bases from V and 4 bases from J; bases unmatched to any gene: 7. The CDR3 runs to 14 residues. The germline V gene encodes CDR1 MGHRA and CDR2 YSYEKL. CDR3 DNA sequence: TGCGCCAGCAGTCTCATCGGGGGGGTAGAGACCCAGTACTTC. Its protein is CASSLIGGVETQYF.

V usage is TRBV7-2 and J usage is TRBJ2-1; D might be TRBD1 or TRBD2, each matching 5 bases. This CDR3 region has 14 residues. Looked up from germline, CDR1 is SGHTA and CDR2 is FQGNSA. The V end lost 2 bases, the J end lost 4 bases, and 9 bases lay between the germline ends. The CDR3 region is CASSLPGPYNEQFF. The CDR3 DNA sequence: TGTGCCAGCAGCTTACCGGGACCTTACAATGAGCAGTTCTTC.

V and J are TRBV10-3 and TRBJ2-5; TRBD2 is a possible D gene (5 bases). Trimming left V 9 bases short and J 2 bases short, with 16 bases between. This CDR3 is 14 amino acids long. CDR1 and CDR2 (germline): ENHRY, SYGVKD. CDR3 in amino acids: CAIREGSIQETQYF. The DNA of the CDR3 is TGTGCCATACGAGAGGGCTCGATTCAAGAGACCCAGTACTTC.

This clone is a singleton in its sample. The chain has TRBV2 and TRBJ1-2; D gene uncertain. The CDR3 covers 16 residues. Germline V gene sequence: CDR1 SNHLY, CDR2 FYNNEI. The V end was cut by 0 bases, the J end by 5 bases, with 16 bases between. The CDR3 DNA follows: TGTGCCAGCAGTGAAGCCTCCGGGAACCGGGCGTATGGCTACACCTTC. Its translation: CASSEASGNRAYGYTF.

The chain couples TRBV6-1 to TRBJ2-7, with D hard to call. The V end lost 2 bases, the J end lost 7 bases, and 6 bases lay between the germline ends. This CDR3 spans 11 amino acids. CDR1 MNHNS and CDR2 SASEGT come from the germline V gene. DNA for the CDR3: TGTGCCAGCAGTGAACAATGGGAGCAGTACTTC. This sequence encodes CASSEQWEQYF.